The 6 T cell receptor beta chains below come from one sample, sequenced in a study of T and B cells in COVID-19 patients. Blood genomic DNA input for TRB amplification was roughly 220-500 ng. Multiplex PCR with BIOMED2 TRB-A/B primer pools amplified TRB rearrangements. TCRdb reanalysed the multiplex PCR reads using MiXCR and keeps one entry per CDR3 protein. The table lists about 2,500 distinct CDR3 sequences, less than 25% of them singletons, with about two thirds in the top ten. Sequences were obtained from blood. The source is a human donor with active COVID-19.

The chain recombines TRBV19 with TRBJ2-1; 7 positions match TRBD2. After removal of 4 bases from V and 8 bases from J, the junction contained 8 bases not matched to a gene. This CDR3 comprises 14 residues. CDR1 LNHDA and CDR2 SQIVND come from the germline V gene (reference sequence). CDR3 amino acids: CASSKGLVVHEQFF. Written as DNA, the CDR3 is TGTGCCAGTAGTAAAGGACTAGTCGTCCATGAGCAGTTCTTC.

This clonotype rates as medium-sized. This chain connects TRBV7-9 to TRBJ2-5; D gene ambiguous. This CDR3 has 13 residues. Trimming cost V 6 bases and J 0 bases, with 8 bases left between them. In germline, CDR1 is SEHNR, CDR2 FQNEAQ (reference sequence). DNA for the CDR3: TGTGCCAGCAGGAACTATCACCAAGAGACCCAGTACTTC. This gives the protein CASRNYHQETQYF.

The rearrangement links TRBV12-3 or TRBV12-4 to TRBJ2-2, with 10 bases lining up with TRBD1. The CDR3 is 16 residues long. V lost 5 bases to trimming and J lost 4 bases; unmatched junction nucleotides: 7. As DNA, the CDR3 is TGTGCCAGCAGTCTCAGACAGGGGGCGATCACCGGGGAGCTGTTTTTT. Protein product: CASSLRQGAITGELFF.

This clonotype is labeled as medium-sized. The chain combines TRBV6-5 with TRBJ2-1, with D possibly TRBD2 on 6 matching bases. V shed 5 bases and J shed 1 base, with 12 bases lying between them. This CDR3 spans 15 amino acids. Germline V gives CDR1 MNHEY, CDR2 SVGAGI. DNA for the CDR3: TGTGCCAGCAGTGCACGGGACTTGTCCTACAATGAGCAGTTCTTC. It encodes CASSARDLSYNEQFF.

By frequency in the sample, this clonotype is medium-sized (0.01 to 0.1%). The chain is built from TRBV27 and TRBJ2-1; D unresolved. Germline V gene data show CDR1 as MNHEY and CDR2 as SMNVEV (reference sequence). The CDR3 is made up of 12 amino acids. Deletions cut 3 bases from V and 5 bases from J, with 5 bases between. Written as DNA, the CDR3 is TGTGCCAGCAGTTTTAGGGACAATGAGCAGTTCTTC. This encodes CASSFRDNEQFF.

This clonotype was observed a few times. The genes are TRBV20-1 and TRBJ2-1, with 10 bases identical to TRBD2. Germline V CDR1 and CDR2: DFQATT, SNEGSKA (reference sequence). This CDR3 contains 14 residues. The junction had 4 bases not matched to a gene; V was cut back by 5 bases and J by 3 bases. The CDR3 loop reads CSAESGRDYNEQFF. The CDR3 coding sequence is TGCAGTGCTGAGAGCGGGAGGGACTACAATGAGCAGTTCTTC.